This is a list of T cell receptor beta chains from one sample in a study of CD8 T cells in Susac syndrome. TCRdb re-called the immunoSEQ multiplex PCR reads through MiXCR, storing one row per CDR3 protein. The profile shows about 280,000 distinct CDR3 sequences, approximately 84% of them singletons. Material for sequencing was CD8+ T cells from PBMCs. These TCRs come from a human donor with multiple sclerosis. Both conserved end residues are part of each CDR3. The D gene is left open where the match is weak. Size is omitted from some rows. Given values are once, few, many or a class for expanded clones.

size	V	J	D	DNA	CDR3
-	TRBV7-9	TRBJ2-1	-	TGTGCCAGCAGCTTTCCCTCTGGTAGGAGAGACAATGAGCAGTTCTTC	CASSFPSGRRDNEQFF
-	TRBV7-9	TRBJ2-7	-	TGTGCCAGCAGCTTAGGCCCCTCAGACTACGAGCAGTACTTC	CASSLGPSDYEQYF
-	TRBV27	TRBJ2-3	-	TGTACCAGCAGTCCCCTAATGGGAGTCATGACAGATACGCAGTATTTT	CTSSPLMGVMTDTQYF
-	TRBV11-2	TRBJ2-7	-	TGTGCCAGCAAGGGGATGGACTACGAGCAGTACTTC	CASKGMDYEQYF
-	TRBV10-1	TRBJ2-2	TRBD1	TGCGCCACTTCGACAGGGAAGAACACCGGGGAGCTGTTTTTT	CATSTGKNTGELFF
-	TRBV19	TRBJ2-7	-	TGTGTCGAAGCTTCCTACGAGCAGTACTTC	CVEASYEQYF
-	TRBV7-9	TRBJ2-1	TRBD1	TGTGCCAGCAGCCCCGGGGAGAGACAGGGGCCTTACGAGCAGTTCTTC	CASSPGERQGPYEQFF
-	TRBV20-1	TRBJ1-5	TRBD1	TGCAGTGCTAAAGGTGACAGGGCACAGCCCCAGCATTTT	CSAKGDRAQPQHF
-	TRBV20-1	TRBJ2-4	-	TGCAGTGCTAGAGACAGGGACGCGTGGAACATTCAGTACTTC	CSARDRDAWNIQYF
-	TRBV5-1	TRBJ2-1	TRBD2	TGCGCCAGCAGCTCTAAACACACTAGCGGGACAAAGAGTTCCTACAATGAGCAGTTCTTC	CASSSKHTSGTKSSYNEQFF
-	TRBV20-1	TRBJ1-1	-	TGCAGTGCTCCCGACGAACAGTCGAACACTGAAGCTTTCTTT	CSAPDEQSNTEAFF
-	TRBV12-3/TRBV12-4	TRBJ2-5	-	TGTGCCAGCAGTCCATCCCCGACAGTTGGAGAGACCCAGTACTTC	CASSPSPTVGETQYF
-	TRBV5-5	TRBJ1-4	-	TGTGCCAGCAGCTTACCAGGGGCTGAAAAACTGTTTTTT	CASSLPGAEKLFF
-	TRBV27	TRBJ2-3	-	TGTGCCAGCAGTCCTCAGGGATTAGATACGCAGTATTTT	CASSPQGLDTQYF
-	TRBV2	TRBJ1-1	-	TGTGCCAGCAGTGCCGTCGGGGAGGGTGCGGACACTGAAGCTTTCTTT	CASSAVGEGADTEAFF
-	TRBV20-1	TRBJ2-3	TRBD1	TGCAGTGCTAGAGATCGGGGGACAGGGGAGCCAGATACGCAGTATTTT	CSARDRGTGEPDTQYF
-	TRBV20-1	TRBJ2-7	-	TGCGCTGGGGGCTACGAGCAGTACTTC	CAGGYEQYF
-	TRBV27	TRBJ1-1	-	TGTGCCAGCAGCCCCGTAGGGGTGAGCACTGAAGCTTTCTTT	CASSPVGVSTEAFF
-	TRBV9	TRBJ1-2	-	TGTGCCAGCAGCGTAGCTTTACAGGCCCTTGAAGTCGGCTACACCTTC	CASSVALQALEVGYTF
-	TRBV3-1	TRBJ1-5	-	TGTGCCAGCAGCCAAGATCTAGATCAGCCCCAGCATTTT	CASSQDLDQPQHF
-	TRBV6-6	TRBJ2-4	TRBD2	TGTGCCGGCAGTTACACGGCGGGAGGTACCGGAGTCATTCAGTACTTC	CAGSYTAGGTGVIQYF
-	TRBV6-1	TRBJ2-3	TRBD1	TGTGCCAGCCGGACAGGGGATCCAGATACGCAGTATTTT	CASRTGDPDTQYF
once	TRBV4-2	TRBJ2-2	-	TGTGCCAGCAGCCAAGATGGCGACGGGGGCACCGGGGAGCTGTTTTTT	CASSQDGDGGTGELFF
few	TRBV11-2	TRBJ1-1	-	TGTGCCAGCAGCCAAGGGTGGGACACTGAAGCTTTCTTT	CASSQGWDTEAFF
-	TRBV9	TRBJ1-2	-	TGTGCCAGCAGCGTAGCTAAGGGAACCTATGGCTACACCTTC	CASSVAKGTYGYTF
-	TRBV10-3	TRBJ2-2	TRBD1	TGTGCCATCCCTGGACAGGGGGCAGACAGTTCCAACACCGGGGAGCTGTTTTTT	CAIPGQGADSSNTGELFF
-	TRBV27	TRBJ2-3	TRBD1	TGTGCCAGCAGTCCCCTCCCACAGGGGGCAGGGACAGATACGCAGTATTTT	CASSPLPQGAGTDTQYF
-	TRBV27	TRBJ2-5	-	TGTGCCAGCAGTCTGACCGTGGGGCGGAGGGAGACCCAGTACTTC	CASSLTVGRRETQYF
-	TRBV20-1	TRBJ2-7	-	TGCAGTGCTAGAGATCTACGGGGATATACCTACGAGCAGTACTTC	CSARDLRGYTYEQYF
-	TRBV19	TRBJ1-5	-	TGTGCCAGTAGTAATATTAGGCTGGAGAGCAATCAGCCCCAGCATTTT	CASSNIRLESNQPQHF
-	TRBV6-6	TRBJ1-2	-	TGTGCCAGCACCATTGCAGGGCAGGGATATGGCTACACCTTC	CASTIAGQGYGYTF
-	TRBV27	TRBJ2-4	TRBD1	TGTGCCAGCAGGTGGGCCGGGACAGGGCAAAACATTCAGTACTTC	CASRWAGTGQNIQYF
-	TRBV7-3	TRBJ2-1	-	TGTGCCAGCAGCTTAAACGACCGAGAGCAGTTCTTC	CASSLNDREQFF
-	TRBV7-9	TRBJ1-2	-	TGTGCCAGCAGCCCAGATCCTCCCTATGGCTACACCTTC	CASSPDPPYGYTF